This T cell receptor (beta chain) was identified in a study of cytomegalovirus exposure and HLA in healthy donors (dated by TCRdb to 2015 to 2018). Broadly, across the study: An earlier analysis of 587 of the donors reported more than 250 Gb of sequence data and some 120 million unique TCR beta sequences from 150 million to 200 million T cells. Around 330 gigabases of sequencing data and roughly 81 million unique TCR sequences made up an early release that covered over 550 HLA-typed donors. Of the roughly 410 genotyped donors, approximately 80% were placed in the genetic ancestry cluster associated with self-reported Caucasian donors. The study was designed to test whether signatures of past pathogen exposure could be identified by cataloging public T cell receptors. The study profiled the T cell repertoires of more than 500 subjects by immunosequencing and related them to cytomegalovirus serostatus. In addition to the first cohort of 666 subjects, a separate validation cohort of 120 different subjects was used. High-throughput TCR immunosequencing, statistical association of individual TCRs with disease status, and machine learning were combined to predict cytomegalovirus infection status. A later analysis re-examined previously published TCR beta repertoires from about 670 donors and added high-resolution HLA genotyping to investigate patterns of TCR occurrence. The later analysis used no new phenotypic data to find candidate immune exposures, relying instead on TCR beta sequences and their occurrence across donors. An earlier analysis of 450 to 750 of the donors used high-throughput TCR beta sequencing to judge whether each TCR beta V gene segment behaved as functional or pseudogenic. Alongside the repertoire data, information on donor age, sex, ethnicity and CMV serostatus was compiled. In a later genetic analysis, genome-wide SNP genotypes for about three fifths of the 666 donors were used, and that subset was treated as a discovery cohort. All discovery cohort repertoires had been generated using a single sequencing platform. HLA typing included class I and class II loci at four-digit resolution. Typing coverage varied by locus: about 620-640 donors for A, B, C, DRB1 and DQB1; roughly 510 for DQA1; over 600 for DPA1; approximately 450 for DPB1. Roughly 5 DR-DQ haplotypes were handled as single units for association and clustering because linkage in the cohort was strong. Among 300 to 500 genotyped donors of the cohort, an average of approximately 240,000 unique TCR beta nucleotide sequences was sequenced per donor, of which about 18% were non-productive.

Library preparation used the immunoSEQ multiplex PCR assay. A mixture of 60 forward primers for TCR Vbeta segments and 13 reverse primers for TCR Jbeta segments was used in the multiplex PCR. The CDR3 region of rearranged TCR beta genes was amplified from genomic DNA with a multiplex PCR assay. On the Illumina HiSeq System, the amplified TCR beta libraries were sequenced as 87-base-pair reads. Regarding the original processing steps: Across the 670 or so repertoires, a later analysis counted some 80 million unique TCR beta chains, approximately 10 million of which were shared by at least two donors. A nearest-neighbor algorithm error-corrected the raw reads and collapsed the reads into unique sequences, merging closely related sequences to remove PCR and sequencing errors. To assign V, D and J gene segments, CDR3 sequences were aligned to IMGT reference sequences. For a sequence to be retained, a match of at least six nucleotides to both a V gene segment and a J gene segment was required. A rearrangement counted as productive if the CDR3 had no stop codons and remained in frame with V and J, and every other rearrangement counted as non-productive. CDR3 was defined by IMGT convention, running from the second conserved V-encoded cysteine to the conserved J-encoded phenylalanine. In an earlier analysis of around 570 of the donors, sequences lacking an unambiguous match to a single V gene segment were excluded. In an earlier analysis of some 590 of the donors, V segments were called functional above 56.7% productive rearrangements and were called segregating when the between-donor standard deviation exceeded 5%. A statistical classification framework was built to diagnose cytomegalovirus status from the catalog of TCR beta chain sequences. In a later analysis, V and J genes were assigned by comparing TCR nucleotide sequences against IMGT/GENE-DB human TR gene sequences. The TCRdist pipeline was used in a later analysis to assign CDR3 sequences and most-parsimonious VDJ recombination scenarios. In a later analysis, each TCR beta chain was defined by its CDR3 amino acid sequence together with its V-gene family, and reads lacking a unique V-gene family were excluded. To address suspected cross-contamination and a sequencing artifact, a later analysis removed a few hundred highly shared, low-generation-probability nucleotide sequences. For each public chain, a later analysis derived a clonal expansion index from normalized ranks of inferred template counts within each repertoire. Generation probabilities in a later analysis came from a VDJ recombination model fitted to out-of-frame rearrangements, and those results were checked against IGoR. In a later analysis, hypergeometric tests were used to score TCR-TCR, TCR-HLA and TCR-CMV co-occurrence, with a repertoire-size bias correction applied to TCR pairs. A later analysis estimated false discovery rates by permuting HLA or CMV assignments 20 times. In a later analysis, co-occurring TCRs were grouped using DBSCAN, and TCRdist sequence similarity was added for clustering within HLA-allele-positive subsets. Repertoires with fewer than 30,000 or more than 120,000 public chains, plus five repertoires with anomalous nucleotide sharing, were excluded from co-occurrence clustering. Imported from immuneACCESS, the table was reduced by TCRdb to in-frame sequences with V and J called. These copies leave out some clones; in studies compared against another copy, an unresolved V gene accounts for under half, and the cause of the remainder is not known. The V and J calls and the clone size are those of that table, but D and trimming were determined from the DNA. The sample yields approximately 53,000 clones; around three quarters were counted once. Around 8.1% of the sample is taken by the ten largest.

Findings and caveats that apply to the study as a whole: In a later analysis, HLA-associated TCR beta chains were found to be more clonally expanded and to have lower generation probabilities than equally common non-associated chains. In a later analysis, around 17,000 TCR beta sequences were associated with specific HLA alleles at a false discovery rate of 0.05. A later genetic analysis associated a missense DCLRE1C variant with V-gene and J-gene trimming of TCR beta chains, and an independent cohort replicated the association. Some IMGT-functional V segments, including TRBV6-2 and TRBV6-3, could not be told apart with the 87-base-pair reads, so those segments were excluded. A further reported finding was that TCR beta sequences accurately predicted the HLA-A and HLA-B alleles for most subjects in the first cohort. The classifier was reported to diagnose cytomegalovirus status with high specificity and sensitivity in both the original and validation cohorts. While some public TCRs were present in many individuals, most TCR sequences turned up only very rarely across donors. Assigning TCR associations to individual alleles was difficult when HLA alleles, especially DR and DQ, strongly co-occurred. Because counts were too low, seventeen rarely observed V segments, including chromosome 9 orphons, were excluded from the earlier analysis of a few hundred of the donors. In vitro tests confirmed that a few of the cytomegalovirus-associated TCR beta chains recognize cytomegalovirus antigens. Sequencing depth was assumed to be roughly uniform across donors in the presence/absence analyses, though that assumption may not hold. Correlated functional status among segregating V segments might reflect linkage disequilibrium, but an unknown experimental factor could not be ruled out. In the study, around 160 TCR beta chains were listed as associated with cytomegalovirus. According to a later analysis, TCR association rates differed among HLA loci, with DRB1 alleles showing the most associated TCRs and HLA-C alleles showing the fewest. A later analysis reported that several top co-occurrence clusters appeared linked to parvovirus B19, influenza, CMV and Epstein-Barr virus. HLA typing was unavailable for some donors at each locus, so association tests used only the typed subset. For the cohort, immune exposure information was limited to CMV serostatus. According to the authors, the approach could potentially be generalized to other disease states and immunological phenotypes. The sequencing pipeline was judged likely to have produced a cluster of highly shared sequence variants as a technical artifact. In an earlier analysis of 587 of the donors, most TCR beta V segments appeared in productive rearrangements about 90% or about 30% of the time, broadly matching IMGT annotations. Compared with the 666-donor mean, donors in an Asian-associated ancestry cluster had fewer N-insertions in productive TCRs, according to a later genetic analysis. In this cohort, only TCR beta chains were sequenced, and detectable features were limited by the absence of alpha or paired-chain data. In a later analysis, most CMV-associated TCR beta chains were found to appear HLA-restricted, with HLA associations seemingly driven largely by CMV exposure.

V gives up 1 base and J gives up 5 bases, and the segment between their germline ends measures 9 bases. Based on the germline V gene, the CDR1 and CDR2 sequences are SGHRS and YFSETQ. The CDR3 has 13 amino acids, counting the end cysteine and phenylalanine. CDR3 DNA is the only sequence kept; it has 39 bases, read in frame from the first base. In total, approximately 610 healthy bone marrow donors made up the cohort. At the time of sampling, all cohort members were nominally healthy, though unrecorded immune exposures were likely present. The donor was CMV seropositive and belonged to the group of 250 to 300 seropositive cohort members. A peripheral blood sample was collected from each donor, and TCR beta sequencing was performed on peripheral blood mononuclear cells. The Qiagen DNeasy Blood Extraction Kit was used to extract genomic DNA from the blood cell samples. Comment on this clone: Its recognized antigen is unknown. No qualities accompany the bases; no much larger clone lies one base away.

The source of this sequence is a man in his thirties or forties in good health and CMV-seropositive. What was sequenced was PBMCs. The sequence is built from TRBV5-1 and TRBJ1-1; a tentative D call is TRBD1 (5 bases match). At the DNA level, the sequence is TGCGCCAGCAGCTTGACCAGGGTAACTGAAGCTTTCTTT. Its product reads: CASSLTRVTEAFF.